The rows below give T cell receptor beta chains drawn from one sample of a study of sequential checkpoint blockade in melanoma. Here immunoSEQ multiplex PCR was the method, and the copy in TCRdb shows in-frame clones only, minus some. The data hold around 12,000 clones, with about 65% observed a single time. The specimen was CD8+ T cells sorted from blood (inferred from file names), collected from a patient given nivolumab and ipilimumab in sequence. The receptors come from a human donor with melanoma. Each CDR3 is given with its conserved first and last residue. D genes are given only for firm matches. A row's size may be missing; if present it is once, few, many or a size class.

>NA|TRBV11-3|16|TRBD1|TRBJ1-2
TGTGCCAGCAGCTTCCTGTCAGGGGGGACAGGGAATGGCTACACCTTC
CASSFLSGGTGNGYTF
>medium-sized|TRBV9|15|TRBD2|TRBJ2-5
TGTGCCAGCAGCAAAATCCAAGCGGGACAAGAGACCCAGTACTTC
CASSKIQAGQETQYF
>once|TRBV7-7|17|NA|TRBJ1-5
TGTGCTAGCAGCCCATCCGGGACACTTATTGCCAATCAGCCCCAGCATTTT
CASSPSGTLIANQPQHF
>NA|TRBV29-1|13|TRBD1|TRBJ2-7
TGCAGCGTTGAATTTGGGACAGTCTACGAGCAGTACTTC
CSVEFGTVYEQYF
>NA|TRBV9|14|TRBD1|TRBJ1-5
TGTGCCAGCAGCGCCGGGACAGGGCATCAGCCCCAGCATTTT
CASSAGTGHQPQHF
>NA|TRBV28|17|TRBD1|TRBJ1-5
TGTGCCAGCAGCCACCGGGACAGGGGTTATAGCAATCAGCCCCAGCATTTT
CASSHRDRGYSNQPQHF
>medium-sized|TRBV13|15|TRBD1|TRBJ2-5
TGTGCCAGCAGCCAAGGACAGGGGATCCCAGAGACCCAGTACTTC
CASSQGQGIPETQYF
>NA|TRBV5-1|16|TRBD2|TRBJ2-5
TGCGCCAGCAGCACGCTACTAGCGGGAGGAAGAGAGACCCAGTACTTC
CASSTLLAGGRETQYF
>NA|TRBV7-9|14|NA|TRBJ1-2
TGCGCCAGCAGCCAAGATATAACCAGTAGCGGCTACACCTTC
CASSQDITSSGYTF
>NA|TRBV9|14|TRBD2|TRBJ2-3
TGTGCCAGCAGCGCCAGCGGGAAATTAGATACGCAGTATTTT
CASSASGKLDTQYF